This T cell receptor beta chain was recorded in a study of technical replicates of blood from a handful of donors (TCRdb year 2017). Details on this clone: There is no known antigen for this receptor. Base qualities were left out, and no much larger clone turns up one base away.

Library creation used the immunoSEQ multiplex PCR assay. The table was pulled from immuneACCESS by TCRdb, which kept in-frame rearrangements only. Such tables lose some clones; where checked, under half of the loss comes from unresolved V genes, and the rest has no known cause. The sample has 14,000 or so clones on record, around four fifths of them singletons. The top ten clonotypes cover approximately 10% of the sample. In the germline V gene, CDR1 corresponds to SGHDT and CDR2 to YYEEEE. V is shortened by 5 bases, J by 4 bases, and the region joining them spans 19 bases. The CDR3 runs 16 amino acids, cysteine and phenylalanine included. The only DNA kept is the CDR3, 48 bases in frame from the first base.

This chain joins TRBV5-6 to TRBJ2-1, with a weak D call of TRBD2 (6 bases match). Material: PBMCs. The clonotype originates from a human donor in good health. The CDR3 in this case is CASRFDSQRAYNEQFF. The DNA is TGTGCCAGCAGATTCGATTCCCAGCGGGCTTACAATGAGCAGTTCTTC.